This paragraph reports one T cell receptor beta chain. What it recognizes is unknown. The data originate from a study of shared clonotypes between healthy human individuals. About the research overall: Donor composition was two women and three men, aged 18 to 49. Every donor yielded three CD4 naive, three CD4 memory, two CD8 naive and one CD8 memory plate. Whole-study findings and limits: Although depth was large, rarefaction showed that sequencing of the sorted subsets was incomplete.

At deep level, the assay was performed. Generated by immunoSEQ multiplex PCR, the TCRdb table keeps only in-frame clones and is missing some. The sample consists of 2 million to 2.5 million clones, approximately 95% of them appearing once. Sequencing input: naive CD4+ T cells from PBMCs. Subset: CD45RA+ positively selected. The sequence derives from a man aged 18 to 35 in good health. Some clones in this sample may be carry-over from other donors' samples.

The CDR3 coding sequence is TGTGCCAGCAGGGCAAGCGGGCGCGTGGAGACCCAGTACTTC. It translates to CASRASGRVETQYF. The V call is TRBV7-2, the J call TRBJ2-5, with a tentative D call TRBD2 (6 bases). CDR3 length equals 14 residues. CDR1 is SGHTA and CDR2 is FQGNSA in the germline V gene. V gave up 6 bases and J gave up 5 bases, with 16 bases separating them.